One and the same sample provided the 25 T cell receptor beta chains below, sequenced in a study of graft-versus-host responses after intestinal transplantation. Their cognate antigens are unknown. The assay was immunoSEQ multiplex PCR, and TCRdb's table has in-frame clones only and misses some. This sample has more than 80,000 clones, with roughly 80% found just once. This material consisted of unstimulated CD8+ T cells sorted from spleen or lymph node cells, taken before intestinal transplant. These receptor sequences come from a human donor who received an intestinal transplant.

The rearrangement uses TRBV5-5 and TRBJ2-1; D remains unclear. Germline V gene lookup returns CDR1 SGHKS and CDR2 YYEKEE (reference sequence). This CDR3 region has 13 residues. Trimming stripped 7 bases from V and 7 bases from J, with 15 bases between. The CDR3 bases are TGTGCCAGCGCCCCGTCGTCCGAGAATGAGCAGTTCTTC. As protein: CASAPSSENEQFF.

The chain is built from TRBV7-8 and TRBJ1-1; maybe TRBD1 (5 bases). This CDR3 has 11 amino acids. V was shortened by 2 bases and J by 8 bases, with 6 bases between the two germline ends. From germline, CDR1 is SGHVS and CDR2 FQNEAQ. The CDR3 DNA follows: TGTGCCAGCAGCTTAAACAGGGAAGCTTTCTTT. It translates to CASSLNREAFF.

This clone was detected only once. This rearrangement joins TRBV27 to TRBJ2-2, with TRBD1 matching over 7 bases. The CDR3 runs 18 residues. J was trimmed by 1 base and V by 4 bases; bases with no gene match: 12. The germline V gene has CDR1 MNHEY and CDR2 SMNVEV (reference sequence). The DNA of the CDR3 is TGTGCCAGCAGTTGGCAGACAGGGTTTACAGAGAACACCGGGGAGCTGTTTTTT. It encodes CASSWQTGFTENTGELFF.

This clone was counted between two and nine times. The chain links TRBV4-1 to TRBJ2-3; D unresolved. The CDR3 loop spans 15 amino acids. Germline loops: CDR1 MGHRA, CDR2 YSYEKL. The V and J ends lost 1 base and 6 bases respectively, with 14 bases between them. The CDR3 DNA is TGCGCCAGCAGCCAAGTAGCCCGCCCCGTGGATACGCAGTATTTT. It encodes CASSQVARPVDTQYF.

The chain uses TRBV11-2 and TRBJ2-7, with 7 nucleotides matching TRBD1. The trim removed 3 bases at V and 0 bases at J, leaving 8 bases unmatched. Germline V CDR1 and CDR2: SGHAT, FQNNGV. The CDR3 spans 16 residues. Written as DNA, the CDR3 is TGTGCCAGCAGCTTCCCCTGGGACAGTTCCTCCTACGAGCAGTACTTC. This sequence encodes CASSFPWDSSSYEQYF.

The chain couples TRBV2 to TRBJ2-4; D not resolved. Looked up from germline, CDR1 is SNHLY and CDR2 is FYNNEI. CDR3 size: 16 residues. Trimming shortened V by 2 bases and J by 0 bases, and 11 bases separated the two germline ends. CDR3 in amino acids: CASSEMTVLAKNIQYF. In nucleotides, the CDR3 is TGTGCCAGCAGTGAAATGACTGTACTAGCCAAAAACATTCAGTACTTC.

The rearrangement joins TRBV28 to TRBJ2-5; TRBD2 is a possible D gene (6 bases). Trimming took off 3 bases at V and 5 bases at J, with 13 bases between the two ends. The germline V gene encodes CDR1 MDHEN and CDR2 SYDVKM. CDR3 length equals 14 residues. In DNA, the CDR3 is TGTGCCAGCAGTTTTTTAGGCGGGATGGAGACCCAGTACTTC. Protein sequence: CASSFLGGMETQYF. Variable domain in full (rest from reference TRBV28 and TRBJ2-5): DVKVTQSSRYLVKRTGEKVFLECVQDMDHENMFWYRQDPGLGLRLIYFSYDVKMKEKGDIPEGYSVSREKKERFSLILESASTNQTSMYLCASSFLGGMETQYFGPGTRLLVL.

The V gene is TRBV4-1, the J gene TRBJ1-1; no reliable D call. The CDR3 totals 14 residues. From germline, CDR1 is MGHRA and CDR2 YSYEKL. Trimming shortened V by 1 base and J by 1 base, and 7 bases separated the two germline ends. The CDR3 coding sequence is TGCGCCAGCAGCCAAGTGGACGGGAACACTGAAGCTTTCTTT. Protein sequence: CASSQVDGNTEAFF.

The CDR3 DNA follows: TGTGCCAGCAGGGGGACAGGGGGCTACGAGCAGTACTTC. This codes for CASRGTGGYEQYF. The J gene is TRBJ2-7, the V gene TRBV2; 11 positions match TRBD1. The CDR3 totals 13 residues. Trimming at V came to 6 bases and at J to 3 bases, leaving 1 base not matched to a gene. Germline V CDR1 and CDR2: SNHLY, FYNNEI.

J is TRBJ2-3 and V is TRBV27; TRBD2 aligns across 7 bases. Trimming at V came to 4 bases and at J to 0 bases, leaving 1 base not matched to a gene. Germline CDR1 is MNHEY and CDR2 is SMNVEV (reference sequence). CDR3 length: 14 amino acids. The CDR3, as DNA: TGTGCCAGCAGTTGGGAGGGGAGCACAGATACGCAGTATTTT. As protein: CASSWEGSTDTQYF.

V and J are TRBV5-4 and TRBJ2-7, with D perhaps TRBD2 (6 bases). Germline V gives CDR1 SGHNT, CDR2 YYREEE (reference sequence). CDR3 length equals 13 residues. The V gene lost 5 bases and the J gene lost 3 bases, with 12 bases spanning the gap. The CDR3 nucleotides are TGTGCCAGCAGATCGGGAGCTGGCTACGAGCAGTACTTC. Amino acid sequence: CASRSGAGYEQYF.

With regard to this clone: The junction and the germline gene differ at one end; a read error may be behind it. The CDR3: CTSSRWTGNTGELFF. The CDR3 nucleotides read TGTACCAGCAGTCGATGGACGGGAAACACCGGGGAGCTGTTTTTT. The genes are TRBV6-5 and TRBJ2-2; possible D gene TRBD2, 5 bases. The germline gives CDR1 MNHEY, CDR2 SVGAGI. The length of the CDR3 is 15 residues.

The chain is built from TRBV6-1 and TRBJ2-7; possibly TRBD1 for D (5 bases). Trimming removed 7 bases at V and 1 base at J, with 11 bases between. The CDR3 length is 13 residues. The germline V gene has CDR1 MNHNS and CDR2 SASEGT. CDR3 loop: CASTLGESYEQYF. In DNA, the CDR3 is TGTGCCAGCACCTTAGGGGAATCCTACGAGCAGTACTTC.

This rearrangement joins TRBV6-5 to TRBJ2-5; D is unresolved. The last part of the DNA fits TRBJ2-7 better; the J call may be wrong. This CDR3 comprises 14 residues. Looked up from germline, CDR1 is MNHEY and CDR2 is SVGAGI. This CDR3 reads CASSYSTFSYEQYF. In DNA form, the CDR3 reads TGTGCCAGCAGTTACTCAACCTTCTCCTACGAGCAGTACTTC.

The chain couples TRBV7-6 to TRBJ2-5, with 8 nucleotides matching TRBD2. Trimming removed 5 bases from V and 11 bases from J; junction bases left unmatched: 19. Germline V lookup: CDR1 SGHVS, CDR2 FNYEAQ. The length of the CDR3 is 16 residues. CDR3 sequence (DNA): TGTGCCAGCAGCGCATTAGCGGGGCCTCTCTTTCGGGAGCAGTACTTC. This sequence encodes CASSALAGPLFREQYF.

The chain joins TRBV5-4 to TRBJ2-5, with unresolved D. V lost 2 bases to trimming and J lost 2 bases, with 7 bases between them. The CDR3 has 13 amino acids. Germline-derived CDR1 and CDR2 are SGHNT and YYREEE (reference sequence). The CDR3 reads CASSLMAQETQYF. Here the CDR3 DNA reads TGTGCCAGCAGCTTAATGGCTCAAGAGACCCAGTACTTC.

The chain recombines TRBV13 with TRBJ2-1, with 13 bases matching TRBD2. There are 15 residues in the CDR3. Germline CDR1 PRHDT, CDR2 FYEKMQ (reference sequence). Trimming removed 5 bases from V and 8 bases from J; junction bases left unmatched: 6. The chain's CDR3 is CASSRGTSGAHEQFF. The CDR3 nucleotides read TGTGCCAGCAGCCGTGGGACTAGCGGGGCCCATGAGCAGTTCTTC. The variable domain in full, completed from reference TRBV13 and TRBJ2-1, reads AAGVIQSPRHLIKEKRETATLKCYPIPRHDTVYWYQQGPGQDPQFLISFYEKMQSDKGSIPDRFSAQQFSDYHSELNMSSLELGDSALYFCASSRGTSGAHEQFFGPGTRLTVL.

V gene TRBV4-1 combines with J gene TRBJ1-4; no clear D. Trimming took off 1 base at V and 0 bases at J, with 6 bases between the two ends. Germline loops: CDR1 MGHRA, CDR2 YSYEKL. The CDR3 covers 15 residues. CDR3 amino acids: CASSQADSTNEKLFF. The CDR3 DNA reads TGCGCCAGCAGCCAAGCCGACTCAACTAATGAAAAACTGTTTTTT.

This clone was recorded a few times. V usage is TRBV7-3 and J usage is TRBJ2-1; possibly TRBD2 for D (5 bases). The V and J ends lost 0 bases and 7 bases respectively, with 16 bases between them. This CDR3 contains 16 residues. CDR1 and CDR2 from the germline V gene are SGHTA and FQGTGA. The CDR3 region has the DNA TGTGCCAGCAGCTTAACAAGGACGGGATCGAGAAATGAGCAGTTCTTC. It is translated as CASSLTRTGSRNEQFF.

The J gene is TRBJ2-7, the V gene TRBV28, with 8 bases lining up with TRBD2. Germline loops: CDR1 MDHEN, CDR2 SYDVKM. This CDR3 is 14 amino acids long. Germline trimming cut 5 bases from V and 5 bases from J; bases unmatched to any gene: 8. CDR3 nucleotides: TGTGCCAGCAGTCCCCCGGGAGGGCCGGACGAGCAGTACTTC. The encoded protein is CASSPPGGPDEQYF.

This chain links TRBV28 with TRBJ1-5; D unclear. V was cut by 3 bases and J by 6 bases, with 18 bases left in between. The CDR3 runs 16 residues. Germline V lookup: CDR1 MDHEN, CDR2 SYDVKM. In DNA form, the CDR3 reads TGTGCCAGCAGTTTTATTTTTTCAGGACCGGGTCAGCCCCAGCATTTT. Amino acid sequence: CASSFIFSGPGQPQHF.

There are a few counts of this clone. This chain links TRBV27 with TRBJ2-7; D remains unclear. The CDR3 length is 13 residues. The V end was cut by 4 bases, the J end by 6 bases, with 13 bases between. The germline V gene has CDR1 MNHEY and CDR2 SMNVEV (reference sequence). The CDR3 coding sequence is TGTGCCAGCAGTTCCGGGCCGTGGGGCGAGCAGTACTTC. Its protein product is CASSSGPWGEQYF.

This chain joins TRBV5-4 and TRBJ2-5; a possible D gene is TRBD2 (6 bases). Germline V CDR1 and CDR2: SGHNT, YYREEE (reference sequence). The V gene lost 5 bases and the J gene lost 4 bases, with 15 bases spanning the gap. This CDR3 has 14 amino acids. In DNA, the CDR3 is TGTGCCAGCAGTACCGGGGGTGTGAGAGAGACCCAGTACTTC. It encodes CASSTGGVRETQYF.

The rearrangement links TRBV7-3 to TRBJ2-2; D is possibly TRBD1 (5 bases). The germline gives CDR1 SGHTA, CDR2 FQGTGA. V gave up 5 bases and J gave up 2 bases, with 24 bases separating them. CDR3 length equals 19 residues. CDR3 residues: CASSVETAPQVGNTGELFF. CDR3 bases: TGTGCCAGCAGCGTTGAGACTGCTCCACAGGTTGGCAACACCGGGGAGCTGTTTTTT.

The chain is built from TRBV27 and TRBJ1-1; D gene uncertain. CDR1 and CDR2 from the germline V gene are MNHEY and SMNVEV (reference sequence). This CDR3 is built from 14 residues. The V end lost 3 bases, the J end lost 1 base, and 9 bases lay between the germline ends. The CDR3 coding sequence is TGTGCCAGCAGTTTGTCACCTGGGAACACTGAAGCTTTCTTT. This gives the protein CASSLSPGNTEAFF.